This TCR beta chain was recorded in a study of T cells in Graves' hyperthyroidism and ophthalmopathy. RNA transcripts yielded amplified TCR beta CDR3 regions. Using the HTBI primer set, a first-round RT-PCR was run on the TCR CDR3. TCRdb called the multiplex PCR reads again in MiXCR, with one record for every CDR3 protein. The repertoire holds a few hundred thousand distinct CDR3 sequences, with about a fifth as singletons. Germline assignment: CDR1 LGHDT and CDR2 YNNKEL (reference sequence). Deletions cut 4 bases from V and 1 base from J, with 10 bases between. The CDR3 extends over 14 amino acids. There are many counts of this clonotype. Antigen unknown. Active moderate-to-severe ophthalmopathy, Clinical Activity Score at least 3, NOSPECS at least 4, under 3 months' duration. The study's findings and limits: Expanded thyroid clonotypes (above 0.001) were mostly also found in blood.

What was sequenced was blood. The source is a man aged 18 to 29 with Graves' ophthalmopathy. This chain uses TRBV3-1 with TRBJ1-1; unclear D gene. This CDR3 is CASSPSDANTEAFF. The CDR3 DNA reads TGTGCCAGCAGCCCCTCGGACGCGAACACTGAAGCTTTCTTT.